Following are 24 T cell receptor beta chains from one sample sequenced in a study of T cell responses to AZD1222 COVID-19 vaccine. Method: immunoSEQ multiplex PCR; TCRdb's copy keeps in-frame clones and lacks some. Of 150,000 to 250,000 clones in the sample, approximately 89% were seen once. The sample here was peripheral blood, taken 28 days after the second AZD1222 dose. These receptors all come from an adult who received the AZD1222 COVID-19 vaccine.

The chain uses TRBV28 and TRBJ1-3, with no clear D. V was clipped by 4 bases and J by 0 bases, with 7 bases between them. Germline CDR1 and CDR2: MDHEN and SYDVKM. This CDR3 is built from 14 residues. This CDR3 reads CASSSSFSGNTIYF. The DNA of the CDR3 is TGTGCCAGCAGTTCAAGTTTCTCTGGAAACACCATATATTTT. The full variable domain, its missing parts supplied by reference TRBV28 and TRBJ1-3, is DVKVTQSSRYLVKRTGEKVFLECVQDMDHENMFWYRQDPGLGLRLIYFSYDVKMKEKGDIPEGYSVSREKKERFSLILESASTNQTSMYLCASSSSFSGNTIYFGEGSWLTVV.

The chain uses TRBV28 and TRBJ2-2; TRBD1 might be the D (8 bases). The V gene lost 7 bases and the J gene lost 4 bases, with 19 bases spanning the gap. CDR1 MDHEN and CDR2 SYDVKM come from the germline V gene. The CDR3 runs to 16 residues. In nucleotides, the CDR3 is TGTGCCAGCATCGAAACGGACAGGGAGGGCACCGGGGAGCTGTTTTTT. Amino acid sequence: CASIETDREGTGELFF.

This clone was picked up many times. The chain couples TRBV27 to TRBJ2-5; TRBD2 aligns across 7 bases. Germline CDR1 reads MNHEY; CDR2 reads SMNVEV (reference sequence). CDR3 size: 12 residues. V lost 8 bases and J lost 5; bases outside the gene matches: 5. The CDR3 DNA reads TGTGCCAGCGGGAGGGTGTTGGAGACCCAGTACTTC. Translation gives CASGRVLETQYF.

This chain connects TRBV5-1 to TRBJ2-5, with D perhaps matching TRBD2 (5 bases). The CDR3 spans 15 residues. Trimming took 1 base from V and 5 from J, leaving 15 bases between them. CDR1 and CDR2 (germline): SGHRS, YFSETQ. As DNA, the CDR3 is TGCGCCAGCAGCTTGTTGCCGGGGAAGGGCGAGACCCAGTACTTC. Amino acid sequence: CASSLLPGKGETQYF.

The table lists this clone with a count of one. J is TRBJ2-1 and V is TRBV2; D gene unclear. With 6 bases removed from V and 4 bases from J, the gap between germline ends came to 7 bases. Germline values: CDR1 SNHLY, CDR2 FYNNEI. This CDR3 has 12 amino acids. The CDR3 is CASRSLYNEQFF. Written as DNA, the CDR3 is TGTGCCAGCAGATCCTTATACAATGAGCAGTTCTTC.

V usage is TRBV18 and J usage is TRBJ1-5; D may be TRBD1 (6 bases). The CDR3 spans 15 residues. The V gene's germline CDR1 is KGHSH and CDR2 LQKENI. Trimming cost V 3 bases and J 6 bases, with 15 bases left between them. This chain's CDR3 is CASSPPKQGTQPQHF. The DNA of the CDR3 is TGTGCCAGCTCACCGCCGAAACAGGGAACTCAGCCCCAGCATTTT.

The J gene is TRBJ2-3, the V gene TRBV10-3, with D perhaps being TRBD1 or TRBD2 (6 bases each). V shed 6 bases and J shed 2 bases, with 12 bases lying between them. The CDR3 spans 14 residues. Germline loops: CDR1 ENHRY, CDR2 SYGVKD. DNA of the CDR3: TGTGCCATCAGCAGGGGAGGAACCACAGATACGCAGTATTTT. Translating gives CAISRGGTTDTQYF.

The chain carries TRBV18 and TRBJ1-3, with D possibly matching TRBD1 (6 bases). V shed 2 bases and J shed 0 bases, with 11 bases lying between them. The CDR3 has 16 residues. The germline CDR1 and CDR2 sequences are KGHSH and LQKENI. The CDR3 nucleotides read TGTGCCAGCTCACCAGGGGGGCTACGCTCTGGAAACACCATATATTTT. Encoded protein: CASSPGGLRSGNTIYF.

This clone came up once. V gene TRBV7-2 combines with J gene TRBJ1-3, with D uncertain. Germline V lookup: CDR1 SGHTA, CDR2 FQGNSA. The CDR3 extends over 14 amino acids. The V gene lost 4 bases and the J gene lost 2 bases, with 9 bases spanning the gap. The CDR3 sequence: CASSSATTGNTIYF. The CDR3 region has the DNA TGTGCCAGCAGCTCTGCGACAACTGGAAACACCATATATTTT.

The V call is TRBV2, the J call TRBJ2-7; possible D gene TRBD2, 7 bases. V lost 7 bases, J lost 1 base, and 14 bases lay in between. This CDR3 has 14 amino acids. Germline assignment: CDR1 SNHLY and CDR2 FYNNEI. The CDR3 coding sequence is TGTGCCAGCAACAGGGAGCGGGGATCCTACGAGCAGTACTTC. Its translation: CASNRERGSYEQYF. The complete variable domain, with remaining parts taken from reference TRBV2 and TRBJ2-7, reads EPEVTQTPSHQVTQMGQEVILRCVPISNHLYFYWYRQILGQKVEFLVSFYNNEISEKSEIFDDQFSVERPDGSNFTLKIRSTKLEDSAMYFCASNRERGSYEQYFGPGTRLTVT.

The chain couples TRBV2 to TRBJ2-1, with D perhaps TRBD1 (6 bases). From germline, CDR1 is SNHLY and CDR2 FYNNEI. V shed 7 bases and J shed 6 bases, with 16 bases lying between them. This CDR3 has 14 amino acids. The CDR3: CASKVARGSNEQFF. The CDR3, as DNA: TGTGCCAGCAAAGTTGCCAGGGGATCCAATGAGCAGTTCTTC.

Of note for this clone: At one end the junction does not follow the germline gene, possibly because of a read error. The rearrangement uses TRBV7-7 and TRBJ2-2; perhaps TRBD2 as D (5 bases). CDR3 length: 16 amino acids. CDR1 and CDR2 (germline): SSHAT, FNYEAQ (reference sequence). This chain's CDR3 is CASSLFLAANTGELFF. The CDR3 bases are TGTGCTAGCAGCTTATTCCTAGCAGCTAACACCGGGGAGCTGTTTTTT.

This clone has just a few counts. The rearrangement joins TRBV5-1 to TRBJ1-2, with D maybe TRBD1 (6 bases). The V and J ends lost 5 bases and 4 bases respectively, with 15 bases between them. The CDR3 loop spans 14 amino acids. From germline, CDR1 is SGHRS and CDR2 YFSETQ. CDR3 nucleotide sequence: TGCGCCAGCAGTCCTTGGGGGGGCTCCTATGGCTACACCTTC. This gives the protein CASSPWGGSYGYTF.

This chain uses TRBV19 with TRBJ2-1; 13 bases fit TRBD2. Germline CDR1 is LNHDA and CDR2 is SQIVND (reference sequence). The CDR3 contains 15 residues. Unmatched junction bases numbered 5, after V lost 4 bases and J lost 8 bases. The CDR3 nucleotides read TGTGCCAGTAGTACCATTGGACTAGCGGGGGATGAGCAGTTCTTC. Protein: CASSTIGLAGDEQFF.

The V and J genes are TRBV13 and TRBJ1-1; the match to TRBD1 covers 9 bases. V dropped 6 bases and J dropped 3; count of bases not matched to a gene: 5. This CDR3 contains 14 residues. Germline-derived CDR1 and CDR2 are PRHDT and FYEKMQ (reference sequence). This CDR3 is CASSRDREYTEAFF. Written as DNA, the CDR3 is TGTGCCAGCAGTCGGGACAGGGAATACACTGAAGCTTTCTTT. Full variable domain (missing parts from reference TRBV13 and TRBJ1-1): AAGVIQSPRHLIKEKRETATLKCYPIPRHDTVYWYQQGPGQDPQFLISFYEKMQSDKGSIPDRFSAQQFSDYHSELNMSSLELGDSALYFCASSRDREYTEAFFGQGTRLTVV.

The CDR3 reads CASSQTGVMNTEAFF. DNA of the CDR3: TGTGCCAGCAGTCAGACAGGAGTTATGAACACTGAAGCTTTCTTT. This chain uses TRBV28 with TRBJ1-1, with a possible D match to TRBD1 (6 bases). The CDR3 is 15 residues long. Germline-derived CDR1 and CDR2 are MDHEN and SYDVKM. Trimming removed 5 bases from V and 0 bases from J, with 13 bases in between.

In DNA, the CDR3 is TGTGCCAGCAGGCGCTTAGTTAGCGGGAGTAGTGGGGAGCTGTTTTTT. Protein sequence: CASRRLVSGSSGELFF. The chain couples TRBV11-2 to TRBJ2-2; 9 bases agree with TRBD2. V shed 6 bases, J shed 8 bases, and the junction held 13 bases outside the gene matches. CDR1 SGHAT and CDR2 FQNNGV come from the germline V gene. This CDR3 has 16 amino acids.

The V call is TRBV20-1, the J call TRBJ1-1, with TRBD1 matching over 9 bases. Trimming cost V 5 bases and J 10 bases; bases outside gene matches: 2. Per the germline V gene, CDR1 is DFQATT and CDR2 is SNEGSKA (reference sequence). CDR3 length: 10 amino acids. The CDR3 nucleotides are TGCAGTGCTGGACAGGGGCGAGCTTTCTTT. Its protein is CSAGQGRAFF.

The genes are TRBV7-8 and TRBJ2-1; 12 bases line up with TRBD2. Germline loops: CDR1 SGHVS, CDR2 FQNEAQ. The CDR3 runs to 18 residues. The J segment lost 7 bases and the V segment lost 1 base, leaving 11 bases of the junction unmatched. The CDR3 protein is CASSLGVYWTSGKNEQFF. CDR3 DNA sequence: TGTGCCAGCAGCTTAGGAGTGTATTGGACTAGCGGGAAAAATGAGCAGTTCTTC. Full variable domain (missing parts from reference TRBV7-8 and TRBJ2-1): GAGVSQSPRYKVAKRGQDVALRCDPISGHVSLFWYQQALGQGPEFLTYFQNEAQLDKSGLPSDRFFAERPEGSVSTLKIQRTQQEDSAVYLCASSLGVYWTSGKNEQFFGPGTRLTVL.

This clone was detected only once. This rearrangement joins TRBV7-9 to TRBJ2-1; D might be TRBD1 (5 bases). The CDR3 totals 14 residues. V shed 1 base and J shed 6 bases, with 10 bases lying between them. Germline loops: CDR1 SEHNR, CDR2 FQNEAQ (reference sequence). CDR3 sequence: CASSLESQVNEQFF. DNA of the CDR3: TGTGCCAGCAGCTTAGAGTCACAGGTCAATGAGCAGTTCTTC.

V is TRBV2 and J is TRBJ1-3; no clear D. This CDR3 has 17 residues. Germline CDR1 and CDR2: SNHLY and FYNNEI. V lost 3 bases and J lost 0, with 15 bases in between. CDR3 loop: CASSESGILRSGNTIYF. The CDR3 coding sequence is TGTGCCAGCAGTGAGTCAGGAATCCTACGCTCTGGAAACACCATATATTTT.

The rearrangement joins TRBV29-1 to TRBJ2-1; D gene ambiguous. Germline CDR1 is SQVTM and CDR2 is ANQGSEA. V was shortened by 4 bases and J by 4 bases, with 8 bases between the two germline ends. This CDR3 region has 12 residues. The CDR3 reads CSVVAQYNEQFF. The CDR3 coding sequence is TGCAGCGTTGTAGCACAGTACAATGAGCAGTTCTTC.

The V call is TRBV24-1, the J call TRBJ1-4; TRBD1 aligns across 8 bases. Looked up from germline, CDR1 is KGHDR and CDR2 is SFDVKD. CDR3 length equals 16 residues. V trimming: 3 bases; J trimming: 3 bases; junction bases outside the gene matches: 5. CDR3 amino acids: CATSDARGPANEKLFF. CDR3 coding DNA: TGTGCCACCAGTGATGCCAGGGGGCCGGCTAATGAAAAACTGTTTTTT.

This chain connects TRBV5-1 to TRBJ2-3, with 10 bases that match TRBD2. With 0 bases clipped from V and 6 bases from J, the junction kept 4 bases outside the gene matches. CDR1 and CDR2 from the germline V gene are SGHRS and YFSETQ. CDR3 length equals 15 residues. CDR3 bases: TGCGCCAGCAGCTTGGAAGCGGGAGGGGATGATACGCAGTATTTT. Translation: CASSLEAGGDDTQYF.